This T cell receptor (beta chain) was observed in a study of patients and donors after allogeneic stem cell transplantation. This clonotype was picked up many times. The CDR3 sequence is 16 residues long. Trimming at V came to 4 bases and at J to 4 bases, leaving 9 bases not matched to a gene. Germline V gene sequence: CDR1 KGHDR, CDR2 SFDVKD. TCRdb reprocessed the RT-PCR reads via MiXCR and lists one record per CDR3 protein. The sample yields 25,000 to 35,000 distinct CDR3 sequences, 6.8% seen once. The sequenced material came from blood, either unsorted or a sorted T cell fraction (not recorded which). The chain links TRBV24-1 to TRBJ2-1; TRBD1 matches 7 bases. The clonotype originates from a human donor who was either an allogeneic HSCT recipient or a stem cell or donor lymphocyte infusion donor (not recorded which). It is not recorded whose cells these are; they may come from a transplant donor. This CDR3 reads CATSDLDRATYNEQFF. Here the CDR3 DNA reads TGTGCCACCAGTGACCTTGACAGGGCAACTTACAATGAGCAGTTCTTC.